The subject of this entry is one T cell receptor beta chain. As yet, its antigen is unknown. The junction had 6 bases not matched to a gene; V was cut back by 0 bases and J by 7 bases. Germline CDR1 is MNHNY and CDR2 is SVGAGI (reference sequence). This CDR3 spans 15 amino acids. These data originate in a study of shared clonotypes between healthy human individuals. Genomic DNA belonging to each subset was distributed in equal measure over several immunoSEQ plates. Sequencing was performed with immunoSEQ multiplex PCR; in TCRdb, only in-frame clones are kept and a portion is missing. The table records a few million clones, around 90% of them present only once. Findings of the study overall: Clonotypes shared by all four donors outscored non-shared clonotypes in generation probability. Tissues were not sampled, only blood, and their repertoires likely differ.

Sequencing was done on a sample of naive CD4+ T cells from PBMCs. Subset meaning: CD45RA+ positively selected. This clonotype was sampled from a man aged 18 to 30 in good health. Some clones in this sample may be carry-over from other donors' samples. The genes are TRBV6-6 and TRBJ2-7; 10 nucleotides line up with TRBD2. The CDR3 nucleotides are TGTGCCAGCAGTTACTCGACTAGCGGGCCGGGGGAGCAGTACTTC. It codes for CASSYSTSGPGEQYF.